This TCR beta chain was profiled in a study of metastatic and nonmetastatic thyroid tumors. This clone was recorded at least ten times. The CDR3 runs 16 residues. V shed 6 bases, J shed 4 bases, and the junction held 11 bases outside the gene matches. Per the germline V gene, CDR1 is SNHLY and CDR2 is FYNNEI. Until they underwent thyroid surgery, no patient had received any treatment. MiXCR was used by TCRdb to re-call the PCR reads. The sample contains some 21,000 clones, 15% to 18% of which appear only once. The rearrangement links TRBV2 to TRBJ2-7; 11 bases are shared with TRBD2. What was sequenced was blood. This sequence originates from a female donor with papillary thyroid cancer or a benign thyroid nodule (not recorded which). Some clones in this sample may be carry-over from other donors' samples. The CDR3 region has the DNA TGTGCCAGCAGACTAAATAGCGGGGGGGCAAGATACGAGCAGTACTTC. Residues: CASRLNSGGARYEQYF.